The T cell receptor (beta chain) under discussion was sequenced for a study of graft-versus-host responses after intestinal transplantation. Study in general: After anti-thymocyte globulin induction, recipients took tacrolimus and steroids for 3 to 4 years. General observations from the study: Patients who carried graft-donor T cell macrochimerism also had high graft-versus-host to host-versus-graft clonal ratios in their allografts. Ileal or blood samples showed some GvH clones first, and such clones were also found in recipient marrow.

Trimming removed 5 bases at V and 6 bases at J, with 17 bases between. The CDR3 loop spans 13 amino acids. Germline loops: CDR1 GTSNPN, CDR2 SVGIG (reference sequence). Worth noting for this clone: Its matching antigen is unknown.

The assay was immunoSEQ multiplex PCR, and TCRdb's table has in-frame clones only and misses some. Altogether fewer than 45,000 clones are present, around 90% being singletons, with the ten largest covering approximately 2.2%. The chain has TRBV30 and TRBJ2-7, with D perhaps given as TRBD1 or TRBD2 (6 bases each). This TCR came from a human patient who received an intestinal transplant, so some T cells may come from the graft donor. Sequences were derived from PBMCs, sampled 300 to 320 days after intestinal transplant. CDR3: CAWSSGAGIEQYF. The CDR3 bases are TGTGCCTGGTCGTCAGGGGCGGGAATCGAGCAGTACTTC.